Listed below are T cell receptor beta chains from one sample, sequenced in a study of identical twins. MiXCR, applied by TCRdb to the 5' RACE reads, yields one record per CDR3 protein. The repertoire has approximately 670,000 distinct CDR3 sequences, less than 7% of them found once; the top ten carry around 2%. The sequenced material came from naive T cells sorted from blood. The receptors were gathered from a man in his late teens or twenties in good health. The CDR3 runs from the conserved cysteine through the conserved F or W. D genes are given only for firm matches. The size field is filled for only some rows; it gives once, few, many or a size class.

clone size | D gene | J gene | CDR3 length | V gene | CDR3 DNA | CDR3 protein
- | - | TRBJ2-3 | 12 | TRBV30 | TGTGCCTGGAATAGCGACACAGATACGCAGTATTTT | CAWNSDTDTQYF
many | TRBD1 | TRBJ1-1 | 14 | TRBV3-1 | TGTGCCAGCAGCCAAGAACAGGGGGCGGAAGAAGCTTTCTTT | CASSQEQGAEEAFF
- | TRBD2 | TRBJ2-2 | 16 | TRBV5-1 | TGCGCCAGCAGCTTTAGCGGGAGGCTAAACACCGGGGAGCTGTTTTTT | CASSFSGRLNTGELFF
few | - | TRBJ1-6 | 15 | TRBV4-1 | TGCGCCAGCAGCCGATCCCCCAGGGCTAATTCACCCCTCCACTTT | CASSRSPRANSPLHF
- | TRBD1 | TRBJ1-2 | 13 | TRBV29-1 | TGCAGCGTAGGGACAGGTCCATCCTATGGCTACACCTTC | CSVGTGPSYGYTF
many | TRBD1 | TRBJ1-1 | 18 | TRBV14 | TGTGCCAGCAGCCAGACCGGACAGGGTTGGGTCATGAACACTGAAGCTTTCTTT | CASSQTGQGWVMNTEAFF
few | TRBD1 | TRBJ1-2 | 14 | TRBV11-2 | TGTGCCAGCAGCTCCTTGGCCGGGACAGGTGGCTACACCTTC | CASSSLAGTGGYTF
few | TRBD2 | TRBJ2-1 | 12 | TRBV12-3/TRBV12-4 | TGTGCCAGCAGTACAATAGCGGGACAGCAGTTCTTC | CASSTIAGQQFF
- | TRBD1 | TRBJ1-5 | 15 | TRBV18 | TGTGCCAGCTCACCCCAGGCAGGGGGCCTTCAGCCCCAGCATTTT | CASSPQAGGLQPQHF
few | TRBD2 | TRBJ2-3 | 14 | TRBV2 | TGTGCCAGAAAAAGCGGGAGGCGATTAGATACGCAGTATTTT | CARKSGRRLDTQYF
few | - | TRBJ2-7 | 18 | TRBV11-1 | TGTGCCAGCAGCTCAACAGGCGGAGGAGGGGGAATTTACTACGAGCAGTACTTC | CASSSTGGGGGIYYEQYF
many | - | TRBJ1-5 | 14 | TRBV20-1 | TGCAGTGCTAGAGGTCAGGGGAACAGACAGCCCCAGCATTTT | CSARGQGNRQPQHF
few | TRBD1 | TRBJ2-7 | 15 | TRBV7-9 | TGTGCCAGCAGCCGATCGGGACAGGGCCTCCACGAGCAGTACTTC | CASSRSGQGLHEQYF
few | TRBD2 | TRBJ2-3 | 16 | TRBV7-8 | TGTGCCAGCAGCTTACTAGCGGGAGGGTACACAGATACGCAGTATTTT | CASSLLAGGYTDTQYF
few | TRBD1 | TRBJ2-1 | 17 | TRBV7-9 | TGTGCCAGCAGCTCGACGCGGACAGGGGGGGTCTACAATGAGCAGTTCTTC | CASSSTRTGGVYNEQFF
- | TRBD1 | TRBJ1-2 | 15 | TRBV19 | TGTGCCAGTAGTACGTCGACAGGGGGTAACTATGGCTACACCTTC | CASSTSTGGNYGYTF
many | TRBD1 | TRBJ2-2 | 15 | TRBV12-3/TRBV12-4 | TGTGCCAGCAGTCCCCGGACAGGGATCACCGGGGAGCTGTTTTTT | CASSPRTGITGELFF
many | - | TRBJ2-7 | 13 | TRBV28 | TGTGCCAGCTCCTCGGCGGAAACCTACGAGCAGTACTTC | CASSSAETYEQYF
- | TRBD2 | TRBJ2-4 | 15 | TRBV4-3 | TGCGCCAGCAGCCAAGATCTTGGGACTAGCGGCATTCAGTACTTC | CASSQDLGTSGIQYF
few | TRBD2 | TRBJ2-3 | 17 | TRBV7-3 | TGTGCCAGCAGCCCGGGGACTAGCGGAGAGGGTGCAGATACGCAGTATTTT | CASSPGTSGEGADTQYF
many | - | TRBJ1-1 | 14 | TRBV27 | TGTGCCAGCAGTCCACGGGACATCCGCACTGAAGCTTTCTTT | CASSPRDIRTEAFF
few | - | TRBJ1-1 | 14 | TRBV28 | TGTGCCAGCAGTCGTCCCGGGACGGGTCGTGAAGCTTTCTTT | CASSRPGTGREAFF
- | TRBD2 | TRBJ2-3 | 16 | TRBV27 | TGTGCCAGCAGTTTAGCGCCTAGCGGGGAGTCAGATACGCAGTATTTT | CASSLAPSGESDTQYF
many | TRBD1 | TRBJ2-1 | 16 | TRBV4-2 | TGTGCCAGCAGCCATGACCCGGGACAGTCATACAATGAGCAGTTCTTC | CASSHDPGQSYNEQFF
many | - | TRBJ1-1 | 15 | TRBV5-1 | TGCGCCAGCAGCTTGAAGGGAACCGGGAACACTGAAGCTTTCTTT | CASSLKGTGNTEAFF
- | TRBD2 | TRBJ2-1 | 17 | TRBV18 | TGTGCCAGCTCACCACCCTGGACTAGCGGGAGTCTAGGTGAGCAGTTCTTC | CASSPPWTSGSLGEQFF
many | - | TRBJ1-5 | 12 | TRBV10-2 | TGTGCCAGCAGTGAAGGGAATCAGCCCCAGCATTTT | CASSEGNQPQHF
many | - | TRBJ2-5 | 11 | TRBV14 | TGTGCCAGCAGCCAATTCGAGACCCAGTACTTC | CASSQFETQYF
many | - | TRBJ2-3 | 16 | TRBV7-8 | TGTGCCAGCAGCTTAGCGCGGGACACGATCACAGATACGCAGTATTTT | CASSLARDTITDTQYF
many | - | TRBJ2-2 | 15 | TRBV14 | TGTGCCAGCAGCCAAGATGTGGTTGGAGCCGGGGAGCTGTTTTTT | CASSQDVVGAGELFF
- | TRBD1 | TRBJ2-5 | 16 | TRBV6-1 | TGTGCCAGCAGTGACACGGGACAGGGAGGATGGGAGACCCAGTACTTC | CASSDTGQGGWETQYF
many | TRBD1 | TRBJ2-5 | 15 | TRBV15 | TGTGCCACCAGCCGACGGACAGGGGAGGGGGAGACCCAGTACTTC | CATSRRTGEGETQYF
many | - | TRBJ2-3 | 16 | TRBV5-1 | TGCGCCAGCAGCTTGGAACCCGGCCCGGGCACAGATACGCAGTATTTT | CASSLEPGPGTDTQYF
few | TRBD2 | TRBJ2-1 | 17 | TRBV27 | TGTGCCAGCAGTTCGAGACCGGGACTAGCGGGAGGGATTGAGCAGTTCTTC | CASSSRPGLAGGIEQFF
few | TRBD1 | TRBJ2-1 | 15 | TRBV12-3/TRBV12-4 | TGTGCCAGCAGTTCGAGGACAGGGACCTACAATGAGCAGTTCTTC | CASSSRTGTYNEQFF
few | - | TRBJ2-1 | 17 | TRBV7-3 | TGTGCCAGCAGCTTACGGCCACTGGGGAGCTCCTACAATGAGCAGTTCTTC | CASSLRPLGSSYNEQFF
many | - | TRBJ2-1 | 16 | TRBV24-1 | TGTGCCACCAGTGATGCGGGACCGTTCTCCTACAATGAGCAGTTCTTC | CATSDAGPFSYNEQFF
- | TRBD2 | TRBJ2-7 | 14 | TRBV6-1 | TGTGCCAGCAAAAAGCGGGAGGGCCATTACGAGCAGTACTTC | CASKKREGHYEQYF
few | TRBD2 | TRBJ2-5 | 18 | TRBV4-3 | TGCGCCAGCAGCCAAGGGACTAGCGGGAGCACGCCTGTAGAGACCCAGTACTTC | CASSQGTSGSTPVETQYF
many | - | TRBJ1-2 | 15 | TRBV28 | TGTGCCAGCACCCCGGTGGACGCGACTAACTATGGCTACACCTTC | CASTPVDATNYGYTF
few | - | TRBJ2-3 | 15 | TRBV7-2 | TGTGCCAGCAGCCCGGAGGCTCTACGAAGGGTTACGCAGTATTTT | CASSPEALRRVTQYF
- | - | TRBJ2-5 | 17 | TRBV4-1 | TGCGCCAGCAGCCAAGAGCCCCTATTGGAGTTCCAAGAGACCCAGTACTTC | CASSQEPLLEFQETQYF
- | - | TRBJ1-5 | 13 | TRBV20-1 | TGCAGTGCTCCTCTCGGGCCGAATCAGCCCCAGCATTTT | CSAPLGPNQPQHF
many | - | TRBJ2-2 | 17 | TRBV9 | TGTGCCAGCAGCGTTAGCGTTCCGACCGCGAACACCGGGGAGCTGTTTTTT | CASSVSVPTANTGELFF
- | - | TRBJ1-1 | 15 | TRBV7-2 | TGTGCCAGCAGCGTTGTGACAGGCGAGAACACTGAAGCTTTCTTT | CASSVVTGENTEAFF
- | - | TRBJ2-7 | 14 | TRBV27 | TGTGCCAGCAGTCCCCTTACAGGGTCCAACGAGCAGTACTTC | CASSPLTGSNEQYF
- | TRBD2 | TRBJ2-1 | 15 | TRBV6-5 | TGTGCCAGCAGTTACAAGACTAGCGGGTACAATGAGCAGTTCTTC | CASSYKTSGYNEQFF
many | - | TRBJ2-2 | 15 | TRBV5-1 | TGCGCCAGCAGCTTGGCCAAGTTAAGTACCGGGGAGCTGTTTTTT | CASSLAKLSTGELFF
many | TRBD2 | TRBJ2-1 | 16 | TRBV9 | TGTGCCAGCAGCGTAGCGGGACTAGCGGGAGTTATTGAGCAGTTCTTC | CASSVAGLAGVIEQFF